The 14 T cell receptor beta chains in this list originate from one sample, sequenced in a study of radiotherapy plus CTLA-4 blockade in lung cancer. Data came from immunoSEQ multiplex PCR; TCRdb stores just in-frame clones and leaves some out. The sample yields around 70,000 clones, about 80% seen once. The sequencing used peripheral blood, collected from a patient treated with radiotherapy plus ipilimumab. These receptors all stem from a human donor with non-small cell lung cancer who had a partial response to radiotherapy plus ipilimumab.

This chain uses TRBV5-4 with TRBJ2-7; D is uncertain. V gave up 0 bases and J gave up 2 bases, with 9 bases separating them. There are 14 residues in the CDR3. CDR1 is SGHNT, CDR2 YYREEE, per germline (reference sequence). The CDR3 loop is CASSLDVATYEQYF. In nucleotides, the CDR3 is TGTGCCAGCAGCTTGGATGTGGCCACCTACGAGCAGTACTTC.

J is TRBJ2-1 and V is TRBV19, with D tentatively TRBD1 (6 bases). The CDR3 has 15 amino acids. V lost 9 bases to trimming and J lost 6 bases, with 21 bases between them. The germline V gene encodes CDR1 LNHDA and CDR2 SQIVND (reference sequence). The CDR3 DNA sequence: TGTGCCAGCAACCGGGACGACACAGGGTTCAATGAGCAGTTCTTC. Amino acid sequence: CASNRDDTGFNEQFF.

This clone was detected once. The J gene is TRBJ2-3, the V gene TRBV7-3; weak D call: TRBD1 (6 bases). The CDR3 consists of 15 residues. Germline CDR1 and CDR2: SGHTA and FQGTGA. The V end lost 0 bases, the J end lost 3 bases, and 10 bases lay between the germline ends. CDR3 in DNA: TGTGCCAGCAGCTTAACGTACAGGGATACAGATACGCAGTATTTT. Translation gives CASSLTYRDTDTQYF.

The J gene is TRBJ2-1, the V gene TRBV4-1; unclear D gene. The germline V gene has CDR1 MGHRA and CDR2 YSYEKL. The V end was cut by 0 bases, the J end by 6 bases, with 9 bases between. The CDR3 runs 14 residues. CDR3 nucleotide sequence: TGCGCCAGCAGCCAAGAGGCTAGAGGCAATGAGCAGTTCTTC. It encodes CASSQEARGNEQFF.

This clone came up once. The rearrangement links TRBV5-1 to TRBJ2-1, with 11 bases matching TRBD1. This CDR3 has 15 residues. The V and J ends lost 9 bases and 3 bases, in that order; junction bases with no gene match: 8. Germline V gene sequence: CDR1 SGHRS, CDR2 YFSETQ. Here the CDR3 DNA reads TGCGCCACCAGAGCCGGGACAGGGGGCTACAATGAGCAGTTCTTC. Translating it yields CATRAGTGGYNEQFF.

The chain is built from TRBV2 and TRBJ1-3; 7 bases are a match to TRBD1. V lost 7 bases, J lost 5 bases, and 8 bases stayed unmatched. In germline, CDR1 is SNHLY, CDR2 FYNNEI. The CDR3 is made up of 14 amino acids. The CDR3 spells CASNGEGARNTIYF. Written as DNA, the CDR3 is TGTGCCAGCAACGGCGAGGGGGCGAGAAACACCATATATTTT.

This sequence joins TRBV7-2 and TRBJ1-1; D not certain. The CDR3 is made up of 13 amino acids. Trimming pared 3 bases from V and 0 bases from J, leaving 5 bases between. CDR1 is SGHTA, CDR2 FQGNSA, per germline. CDR3 residues: CASSFTVNTEAFF. The CDR3 coding sequence is TGTGCCAGCAGCTTTACGGTGAACACTGAAGCTTTCTTT.

This clone was counted a single time. Written as DNA, the CDR3 is TGTGCCAGCATGGGCCGGGACAGCGCATACAATGAGCAGTTCTTC. This gives the protein CASMGRDSAYNEQFF. The genes are TRBV6-5 and TRBJ2-1, with TRBD1 identical over 7 bases. This CDR3 spans 15 amino acids. V shed 7 bases, J shed 4 bases, and the junction held 10 bases outside the gene matches. Germline V CDR1 and CDR2: MNHEY, SVGAGI.

This chain joins TRBV7-2 and TRBJ1-4; D gene unclear. Germline assignment: CDR1 SGHTA and CDR2 FQGNSA. This CDR3 contains 15 residues. Trimming cost V 0 bases and J 8 bases, with 13 bases left between them. The DNA for the CDR3 is TGTGCCAGCAGCTTAGCGCTCGGGGTGGGCGAAAAACTGTTTTTT. As protein: CASSLALGVGEKLFF.

The CDR3 sequence: CASSCRALGGGRVPTQPQHF. The DNA for the CDR3 is TGTGCCAGCAGCTGCCGGGCCTTGGGGGGAGGCAGGGTCCCCACTCAGCCCCAGCATTTT. The genes are TRBV7-3 and TRBJ1-5; tentatively, D is TRBD1 (5 bases). Germline V gives CDR1 SGHTA, CDR2 FQGTGA. The CDR3 is 20 residues long. The V and J ends lost 4 bases and 6 bases respectively, with 31 bases between them.

The chain employs TRBV6-6 and TRBJ2-1; 8 nucleotides agree with TRBD2. Germline CDR1 is MNHNY and CDR2 is SVGAGI (reference sequence). This CDR3 comprises 16 residues. The V gene end was trimmed by 0 bases and the J gene end by 3 bases; junction bases not matched to a gene: 4. CDR3 sequence reads: CASSYSNLAGYNEQFF. Here the CDR3 DNA reads TGTGCCAGCAGTTACTCGAACCTAGCGGGCTACAATGAGCAGTTCTTC.

This clone appeared a few times. The chain couples TRBV4-2 to TRBJ1-4; a weak D match, TRBD1 (5 bases). The length of the CDR3 is 15 residues. With 4 bases removed from V and 2 bases from J, the gap between germline ends came to 11 bases. CDR1 and CDR2 from the germline V gene are LGHNA and YNFKEQ. Here the CDR3 DNA reads TGTGCCAGCAGCCCTCCAGGGTGGACTAATGAAAAACTGTTTTTT. It codes for CASSPPGWTNEKLFF.

In the case of this clone: Other DNA sequences from this sample encode an identical CDR3 as well. This chain uses TRBV6-6 with TRBJ1-5; D perhaps matches TRBD1 (6 bases). The CDR3 totals 14 residues. Germline values: CDR1 MNHNY, CDR2 SVGAGI (reference sequence). Trimming took off 6 bases at V and 7 bases at J, with 16 bases between the two ends. DNA for the CDR3: TGTGCCAGCAGCCACGGGGCAGGGGAACAGCCCCAGCATTTT. Protein sequence: CASSHGAGEQPQHF.

The rearrangement joins TRBV11-1 to TRBJ1-1, with D possibly matching TRBD1 (6 bases). The V end lost 5 bases, the J end lost 0 bases, and 13 bases lay between the germline ends. This CDR3 comprises 15 residues. Germline V gives CDR1 SGHAT, CDR2 FQDESV (reference sequence). The CDR3 DNA sequence: TGTGCCAGCAGCCCGGGACACCTCATGAACACTGAAGCTTTCTTT. Translated, it gives CASSPGHLMNTEAFF.